Detailed here is one TCR beta chain. The antigen it recognizes is unknown. One base away there is no much larger clone; base qualities are not given. This entry is derived from a study of CD8 T cells in Susac syndrome (dated by TCRdb to the late 2010s). Turning to the overall study: Among the sequenced Susac syndrome patients, more than five had clinically active disease and fewer than ten were in clinical remission. Clonality of the CD8+ T cell repertoire was compared between about a dozen healthy donors, approximately 14 Susac syndrome patients and under 16 multiple sclerosis patients. At blood withdrawal, Susac syndrome patients were therapy-naive, treated with corticosteroids (with IVIg additionally given to some), or treated with IVIg alone. Repertoire sequencing was used to test whether CD8+ T cell activation and differentiation in Susac syndrome was antigen driven.

RNA was extracted using the RNeasy kit, and about 0.5 to 1 ug of the RNA was reverse transcribed with random hexamers. TCR beta CDR3 regions were amplified with the immunoSEQ multiplex PCR assay covering 54 Vbeta and 13 Jbeta segments. To correct PCR amplification bias, a synthetic template baseline was used for both primer optimization and computational correction. The paper's data handling went like this. Only productive sequences were kept, with reads annotated to V, D and J genes according to IMGT and analyzed in immunoSEQ Analyzer. To calculate clonality, Shannon entropy was normalized by log2 of the number of productive unique sequences and then subtracted from one. For each patient and control, public and private clones were evaluated within the 100 most prevalent clones. Clones were defined as Susac-specific if absent from the healthy and MS cohorts, from 900 to 1,300 published viral clones and from other ImmuneACCESS disease sequences. TCRdb ran its own pipeline on the public reads, namely fastp trimming at Q25 and MiXCR clone calling, and kept in-frame beta chains. Rows with one shared CDR3 protein collapse into an entry with the most common genes and DNA. TCRdb, not the authors, supplied the V and J calls. Counted in this sample were over 70,000 distinct CDR3 sequences; approximately 96% of them appeared once. In total, the top ten clones hold roughly 0.62% of the sample.

Peripheral blood CD8+ and CD4+ T cells from healthy donors, Susac syndrome patients and multiple sclerosis patients were profiled by high-throughput TCR beta sequencing. Recently defined diagnostic criteria for definite or probable disease were met by the Susac syndrome patients. Bulk CD8+ and CD4+ T cells were purified magnetically by negative isolation, whereas CD8+ TEMRA cells were enriched by FACS. Blood was drawn into EDTA tubes, processed within 24 hours, and PBMCs were isolated by density gradient centrifugation. PBMCs intended for TCR sequencing were cryopreserved in liquid nitrogen and were subsequently thawed in a 37 degrees C water bath. Purity of sorted or isolated CD4+, CD8+ and CD8+ TEMRA cells was at least 90%. General conclusions and limits of the study: In the total CD8+ and CD8+ TEMRA repertoires, 15 to 20 and five Susac-specific public clones, respectively, were identified. The number of individuals in the TCR sequencing and HLA analysis was acknowledged as relatively small. Clonal expansion was seen in Susac syndrome CD8+ repertoires, peaking in CD8+ TEMRA cells and being greater in clinically active patients than in remitting ones.

Taken from cysteine to phenylalanine, the CDR3 has 15 residues. The retained sequence is limited to the CDR3, 45 bases, with the frame set at the first base. Trimming costs V 0 bases and J 0 bases, and their ends lie 10 bases apart. Based on the germline V gene (reference sequence), the CDR1 and CDR2 sequences are DFQATT and SNEGSKA. The sequenced sample consisted of CD8+ T cells from PBMCs. This clonotype was obtained from a human donor with Susac syndrome. The chain uses TRBV20-1 and TRBJ2-3; the D assignment is uncertain and may be TRBD1 or TRBD2, with 5 bases supporting each. The base sequence is TGCAGTGCTAGAGATTGGGACGATAGCACAGATACGCAGTATTTT. The resulting protein is CSARDWDDSTDTQYF.